This T cell receptor (beta chain) originates from a study of patients and donors after allogeneic stem cell transplantation. Via MiXCR, TCRdb re-called the RT-PCR reads, giving one row per CDR3 protein. Here the sample spans some 200,000 distinct CDR3 sequences, 40% to 45% being singletons. The CDR3 has 12 amino acids. V lost 5 bases to trimming and J lost 11 bases, with 13 bases between them. The genes are TRBV12-3 or TRBV12-4 and TRBJ2-1, with TRBD2 as a possible D gene (6 bases). This receptor was obtained from a human donor who was either an allogeneic HSCT recipient or a stem cell or donor lymphocyte infusion donor (not recorded which). It is not recorded whose cells these are; they may come from a transplant donor. Source material: blood, either unsorted or a sorted T cell fraction (not recorded which). This chain's CDR3 is CASSTRDSKQFF. The CDR3 DNA follows: TGTGCCAGCAGTACCCGGGACTCCAAGCAGTTCTTC.